The rows below give T cell receptor beta chains drawn from one sample of a study of blood T cell repertoires in COVID-19. This table comes from immunoSEQ multiplex PCR, and its TCRdb copy is limited to in-frame clones, with some not included. The repertoire holds approximately 250,000 clones, with roughly 86% as singletons. The sequenced sample consisted of peripheral blood. The receptors were gathered from an elderly woman with COVID-19, enrolled during active disease. Both conserved end residues are part of each CDR3. D genes are given only for firm matches. A clone size is listed for some rows: how often the clone was seen (once, few, many), or a class if it is expanded.

TRBJ2-1 | . | . | TRBV5-1 | CASSLDRVLYNEQFF | TGCGCCAGCAGCTTGGACAGGGTTCTTTACAATGAGCAGTTCTTC
TRBJ2-1 | . | . | TRBV27 | CASSLSMSLSPSQFF | TGTGCCAGCAGTTTATCGATGTCGCTATCCCCTTCCCAGTTCTTC
TRBJ1-5 | few | . | TRBV19 | CASSIVGQGSNQPQHF | TGTGCCAGTAGTATCGTCGGTCAGGGTAGCAATCAGCCCCAGCATTTT
TRBJ2-2 | . | . | TRBV5-1 | CASSGRTVAGELFF | TGCGCCAGCAGCGGGCGGACTGTAGCCGGGGAGCTGTTTTTT
TRBJ2-3 | once | . | TRBV4-2 | CASSPGESTQYF | TGTGCCAGCAGCCCCGGTGAGAGTACGCAGTATTTT
TRBJ2-6 | . | . | TRBV25-1 | CASSGDVRVSGANVLTF | TGTGCCAGCAGCGGAGACGTCCGAGTCTCCGGGGCCAACGTCCTGACTTTC
TRBJ2-1 | . | TRBD2 | TRBV18 | CASSPPTGGGRDEQFF | TGTGCCAGCTCACCACCGACGGGGGGGGGCAGGGATGAGCAGTTCTTC
TRBJ1-3 | . | TRBD1 | TRBV19 | CASSDGQGVYTIYF | TGTGCCAGTAGTGACGGACAGGGAGTCTACACCATATATTTT
TRBJ1-1 | . | TRBD1 | TRBV6-5 | CASSYSTRGQTEAFF | TGTGCCAGCAGTTACTCGACCAGGGGGCAGACTGAAGCTTTCTTT
TRBJ2-2 | once | TRBD1 | TRBV6-5 | CASRSGGSTGELFF | TGTGCCAGCAGATCAGGGGGCAGCACCGGGGAGCTGTTTTTT
TRBJ2-7 | once | TRBD1 | TRBV6-5 | CASSQGQGLYEQYF | TGTGCCAGCAGCCAGGGACAGGGCTTATACGAGCAGTACTTC
TRBJ1-6 | . | TRBD1 | TRBV5-1 | CASSLQGAVSPLHF | TGCGCCAGCAGCTTACAGGGGGCTGTTTCACCCCTCCACTTT
TRBJ2-3 | . | . | TRBV5-1 | CASSPQGERSDTQYF | TGCGCCAGCAGCCCCCAAGGGGAACGATCGGATACGCAGTATTTT
TRBJ2-3 | . | TRBD2 | TRBV10-3 | CAITSGGSDTQYF | TGTGCCATCACTAGCGGGGGCTCAGATACGCAGTATTTT
TRBJ1-5 | . | TRBD1 | TRBV28 | CASIPPRDRGFDQPQHF | TGTGCCAGCATCCCCCCGCGTGACAGGGGTTTTGATCAGCCCCAGCATTTT
TRBJ1-1 | . | TRBD1 | TRBV18 | CASSLGQVTEAFF | TGTGCCAGCTCACTTGGACAGGTCACTGAAGCTTTCTTT
TRBJ1-1 | . | . | TRBV5-1 | CASSLAAQMNTEAFF | TGCGCCAGCAGCTTGGCCGCTCAGATGAACACTGAAGCTTTCTTT
TRBJ2-1 | . | TRBD1 | TRBV7-8 | CASRDRVSLNEQFF | TGTGCCAGCAGGGACAGGGTTTCCCTTAATGAGCAGTTCTTC
TRBJ2-6 | . | . | TRBV19 | CASSNVAGSVGANVLTF | TGTGCCAGTAGTAACGTCGCAGGGTCGGTGGGGGCCAACGTCCTGACTTTC
TRBJ2-2 | . | . | TRBV13 | CASSPGLAGELFF | TGTGCCAGCAGCCCCGGACTGGCCGGGGAGCTGTTTTTT
TRBJ2-3 | . | TRBD2 | TRBV11-3 | CASSSTGRGGPADTQYF | TGTGCCAGCAGCTCGACTGGGCGGGGGGGCCCGGCAGATACGCAGTATTTT
TRBJ1-1 | once | TRBD1 | TRBV11-2 | CASSRTGIEAFF | TGTGCCAGCAGCCGGACAGGGATTGAAGCTTTCTTT